The entry below gives a single T cell receptor beta chain sequence along with its context. Using immunoSEQ multiplex PCR, the repertoire was profiled, and TCRdb retains in-frame clones only, with some absent. Here the sample spans 150,000 to 200,000 clones, approximately 90% being singletons. The data are from a study of T cell responses to AZD1222 COVID-19 vaccine. CDR1 is MNHEY and CDR2 is SVGAGI in the germline V gene. The CDR3 has 15 amino acids. V lost 0 bases and J lost 2, with 11 bases in between. Source: peripheral blood, taken 28 days after the second AZD1222 dose. This sequence was found in an adult who received the AZD1222 COVID-19 vaccine. This rearrangement joins TRBV6-5 to TRBJ2-7; the D gene could be TRBD1 or TRBD2 (5 bases each). Written as DNA, the CDR3 is TGTGCCAGCAGTTACTCAGGGGACCGCGCCTACGAGCAGTACTTC. It yields the protein CASSYSGDRAYEQYF.